The subject of this entry is one T cell receptor beta chain. Antigen: not known. Sequenced by immunoSEQ multiplex PCR; TCRdb stores in-frame clones only, minus some. The sample has more than 20,000 clones; approximately 85% are singletons. Looked up from germline, CDR1 is LNHDA and CDR2 is SQIVND (reference sequence). The CDR3 extends over 15 amino acids. The junction had 7 bases not matched to a gene; V was cut back by 0 bases and J by 8 bases. This record comes from a study of T cells in narcolepsy. Regarding the study as a whole: Healthy controls reportedly lacked the autoreactive clonotypes serially found in patients' blood. Comparing one patient's CSF and blood CD4+ clonotypes highlighted HCRT- and TRIB2-specific autoreactive clonotypes.

The sequenced sample consisted of memory (CD45RA-) CD4+ T cells from blood. This rearrangement joins TRBV19 to TRBJ2-1; 7 nucleotides align to TRBD1. This clonotype was sampled from a human donor in good health. The CDR3 DNA reads as TGTGCCAGTAGTATAGAGGGGATGAGGGGGCATGAGCAGTTCTTC. Protein sequence: CASSIEGMRGHEQFF.